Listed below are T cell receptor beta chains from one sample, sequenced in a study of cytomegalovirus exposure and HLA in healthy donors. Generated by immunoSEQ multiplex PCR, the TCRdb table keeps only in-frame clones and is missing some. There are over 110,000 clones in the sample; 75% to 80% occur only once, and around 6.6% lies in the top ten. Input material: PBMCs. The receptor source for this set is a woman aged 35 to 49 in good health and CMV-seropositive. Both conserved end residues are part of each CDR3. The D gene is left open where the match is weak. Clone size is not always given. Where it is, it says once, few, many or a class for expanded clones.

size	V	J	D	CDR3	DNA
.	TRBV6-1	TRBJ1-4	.	CASKPVGEKLFF	TGTGCCAGCAAACCGGTGGGCGAAAAACTGTTTTTT
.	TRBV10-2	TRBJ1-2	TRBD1	CASRDYGTGTYGYTF	TGCGCCAGCAGAGACTACGGGACAGGGACCTATGGCTACACCTTC
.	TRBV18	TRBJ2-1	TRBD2	CASSPRASGGNEQFF	TGTGCCAGCTCACCAAGGGCTAGCGGGGGAAATGAGCAGTTCTTC
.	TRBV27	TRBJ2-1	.	CASSFAGFDNEQFF	TGTGCCAGCAGTTTTGCGGGTTTCGACAATGAGCAGTTCTTC
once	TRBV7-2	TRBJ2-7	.	CASSASEVRPAYEQYF	TGTGCCAGCAGCGCCTCCGAGGTGCGGCCAGCCTACGAGCAGTACTTC
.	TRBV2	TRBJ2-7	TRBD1	CASAGQGLSYEQYF	TGTGCCAGCGCGGGACAGGGGCTATCCTACGAGCAGTACTTC
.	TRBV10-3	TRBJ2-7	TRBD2	CAIQIQRERSYEQYF	TGTGCCATTCAGATCCAGCGGGAGCGCTCCTACGAGCAGTACTTC
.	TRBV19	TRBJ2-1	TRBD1	CASSVVTGAREQFF	TGTGCCAGCAGTGTTGTGACAGGGGCAAGGGAGCAGTTCTTC
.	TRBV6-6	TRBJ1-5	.	CAGRVDSNQPQHF	TGTGCCGGGCGGGTGGATAGCAATCAGCCCCAGCATTTT
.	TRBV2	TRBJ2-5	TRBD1	CASSYQGAPQETQYF	TGTGCCAGCAGCTACCAGGGGGCACCCCAAGAGACCCAGTACTTC
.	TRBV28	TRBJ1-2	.	CATNSPGGGFGYTF	TGTGCCACCAACTCGCCCGGGGGAGGGTTTGGCTACACCTTC
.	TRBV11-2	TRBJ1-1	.	CASSGQRNTEAFF	TGTGCCAGCAGCGGACAGAGGAACACTGAAGCTTTCTTT
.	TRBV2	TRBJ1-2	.	CASSGSSSGYTF	TGTGCCAGCAGTGGGAGCAGCTCTGGCTACACCTTC
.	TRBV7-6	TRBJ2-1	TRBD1	CASSPKAGQGGYNEQFF	TGTGCCAGCAGCCCAAAGGCGGGACAGGGGGGCTACAATGAGCAGTTCTTC
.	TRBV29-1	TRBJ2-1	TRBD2	CSVDLAGGQDEQFF	TGCAGCGTTGATCTAGCGGGAGGTCAAGATGAGCAGTTCTTC
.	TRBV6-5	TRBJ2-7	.	CASSYSIPGQSYEQYF	TGTGCCAGCAGTTACTCGATACCGGGACAAAGCTACGAGCAGTACTTC
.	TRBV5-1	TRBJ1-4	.	CASSSEGNEKLFF	TGCGCCAGCAGCTCGGAGGGGAATGAAAAACTGTTTTTT
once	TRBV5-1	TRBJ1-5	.	CASRYYRTAPRGNQPQHF	TGCGCCAGCAGATATTACAGGACAGCTCCGAGGGGCAATCAGCCCCAGCATTTT
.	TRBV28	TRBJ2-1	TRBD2	CASRPSGSSYNEQFF	TGTGCCAGCAGGCCTAGCGGGAGCTCCTACAATGAGCAGTTCTTC
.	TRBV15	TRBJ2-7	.	CATSRDRGGGGEQYF	TGTGCCACCAGCAGAGATAGGGGGGGCGGGGGCGAGCAGTACTTC
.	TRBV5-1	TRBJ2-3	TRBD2	CASSSTAGSTDTQYF	TGCGCCAGCAGCTCCACAGCGGGGTCCACAGATACGCAGTATTTT
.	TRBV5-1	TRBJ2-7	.	CASSWGGASSYEQYF	TGCGCCAGCAGCTGGGGCGGGGCAAGCTCCTACGAGCAGTACTTC
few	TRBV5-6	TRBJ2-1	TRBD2	CASSFGGRDEQFF	TGTGCCAGCAGCTTCGGCGGGAGGGATGAGCAGTTCTTC
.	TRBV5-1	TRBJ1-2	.	CASSLKGDGYTF	TGCGCCAGCAGCCTTAAGGGAGATGGCTACACCTTC
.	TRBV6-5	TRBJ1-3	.	CASSYSRASSGNTIYF	TGTGCCAGCAGTTACTCGAGGGCCAGCTCTGGAAACACCATATATTTT
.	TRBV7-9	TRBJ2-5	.	CASKKGASDSYQETQYF	TGTGCCAGCAAAAAAGGGGCTAGCGACTCGTACCAAGAGACCCAGTACTTC
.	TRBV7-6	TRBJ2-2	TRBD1	CASSLETGEFTGELFF	TGTGCCAGCAGCTTAGAAACAGGGGAATTCACCGGGGAGCTGTTTTTT
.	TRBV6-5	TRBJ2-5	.	CASSRFLAGAQTQYF	TGTGCCAGCAGTCGCTTCCTGGCGGGGGCTCAGACCCAGTACTTC
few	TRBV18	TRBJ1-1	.	CASSPAERNTEAFF	TGTGCCAGCTCACCAGCGGAGCGGAACACTGAAGCTTTCTTT
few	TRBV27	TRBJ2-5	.	CASSPHIKETQYF	TGTGCCAGCAGCCCTCACATCAAAGAGACCCAGTACTTC
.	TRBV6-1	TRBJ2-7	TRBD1	CASKPGQGYEQYF	TGTGCCAGCAAACCGGGACAGGGCTACGAGCAGTACTTC
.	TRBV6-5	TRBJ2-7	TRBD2	CASREGLAGLEQYF	TGTGCCAGCAGAGAAGGGCTAGCGGGCCTCGAGCAGTACTTC
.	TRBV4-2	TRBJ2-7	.	CASSQAQGRGRAYEQYF	TGTGCCAGCAGCCAAGCCCAGGGGAGGGGGAGGGCCTACGAGCAGTACTTC
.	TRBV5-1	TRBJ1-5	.	CASSLRFLSLARYSNQPQHF	TGCGCCAGCAGCTTGAGATTTCTGAGTTTAGCCCGGTATAGCAATCAGCCCCAGCATTTT
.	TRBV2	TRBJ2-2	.	CASTRDYTGELFF	TGTGCCAGCACCCGGGACTACACCGGGGAGCTGTTTTTT
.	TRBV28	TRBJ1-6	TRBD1	CASRPGTENSPLHF	TGTGCCAGCAGACCCGGGACAGAAAATTCACCCCTCCACTTT
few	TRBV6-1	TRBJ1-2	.	CASSAVVYGYTF	TGTGCCAGCAGTGCAGTCGTATATGGCTACACCTTC
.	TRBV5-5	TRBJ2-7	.	CASSLIRGGYEQYF	TGTGCCAGCAGCTTGATCAGGGGTGGGTACGAGCAGTACTTC
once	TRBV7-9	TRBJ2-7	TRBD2	CASSLLSPGTSGREQYF	TGTGCCAGCAGCTTATTATCCCCGGGGACTAGCGGGCGCGAGCAGTACTTC
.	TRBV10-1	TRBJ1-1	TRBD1	CASRGQSSTEAFF	TGCGCCAGCAGGGGACAGTCCTCCACTGAAGCTTTCTTT
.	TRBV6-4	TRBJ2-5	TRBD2	CASRPDGGGEATQYF	TGTGCCAGCAGACCCGACGGGGGAGGGGAGGCGACCCAGTACTTC
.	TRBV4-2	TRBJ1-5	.	CASSQDTGISNQPQHF	TGTGCCAGCAGCCAAGATACAGGAATTAGCAATCAGCCCCAGCATTTT
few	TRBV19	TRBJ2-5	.	CASSIGSGTVQETQYF	TGTGCCAGTAGTATAGGTTCAGGCACTGTCCAAGAGACCCAGTACTTC
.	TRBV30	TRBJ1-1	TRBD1	CAWTGTGLQAFF	TGTGCCTGGACCGGGACAGGGCTACAAGCTTTCTTT
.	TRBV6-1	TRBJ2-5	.	CASSDWGKGYQETQYF	TGTGCCAGCAGTGATTGGGGCAAGGGGTACCAAGAGACCCAGTACTTC
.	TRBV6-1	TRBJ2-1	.	CASSESYNEQFF	TGTGCCAGCAGTGAGAGCTACAATGAGCAGTTCTTC
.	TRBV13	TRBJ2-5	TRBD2	CASSPPREREAPRWGETQYF	TGTGCCAGCAGCCCTCCGCGGGAGCGGGAGGCTCCTAGGTGGGGAGAGACCCAGTACTTC
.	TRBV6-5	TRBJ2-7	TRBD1	CASSAAGQGAYEQYF	TGTGCCAGCAGTGCGGCGGGACAGGGGGCCTACGAGCAGTACTTC
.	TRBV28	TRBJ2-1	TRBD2	CASSPSGTYNEQFF	TGTGCCAGCAGTCCTAGCGGGACCTACAATGAGCAGTTCTTC
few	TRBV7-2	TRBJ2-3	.	CASSPRPVREDTQYF	TGTGCCAGCAGCCCTAGACCAGTAAGAGAGGATACGCAGTATTTT
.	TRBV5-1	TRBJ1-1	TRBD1	CASSLTGGAEAFF	TGCGCCAGCAGCTTAACAGGGGGTGCTGAAGCTTTCTTT
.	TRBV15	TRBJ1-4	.	CATSRDGGGKLFF	TGTGCCACCAGCAGAGACGGGGGAGGAAAACTGTTTTTT
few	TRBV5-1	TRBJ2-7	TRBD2	CASSLASLAGGSYEQYF	TGCGCCAGCAGCTTGGCCTCACTAGCGGGAGGCTCCTACGAGCAGTACTTC
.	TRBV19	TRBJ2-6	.	CASSFHSGANVLTF	TGTGCCAGTAGTTTCCATTCTGGGGCCAACGTCCTGACTTTC
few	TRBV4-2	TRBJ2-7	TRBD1	CASSQENRGYEQYF	TGTGCCAGCAGCCAAGAGAACAGGGGTTACGAGCAGTACTTC